This T cell receptor (beta chain) was sequenced during a study of human T cells and chemical hapten exposure. As for time point: patch test 1, 2 weeks after DPC sensitization. As for treatment: therapeutic diphenylcyclopropenone sensitization with weekly scalp DPC. The table lists this clonotype with many counts. Germline V gene data show CDR1 as MNHEY and CDR2 as SVGEGT. The ends were cut back, 6 bases at V and 5 bases at J, with 15 bases in the middle. There are 14 residues in the CDR3. Using its own MiXCR run on the RACE reads, TCRdb lists one record per CDR3 protein. The sample has under 150,000 distinct CDR3 sequences; about 12% are singletons.

This receptor was identified in a woman aged 45-65 years with alopecia areata. Some clones in this sample may be carry-over from other donors' samples. This sequence joins TRBV6-2 or TRBV6-3 and TRBJ2-3; D gene unclear. The specimen was whole blood, collected in connection with sensitization to the hapten diphenylcyclopropenone (DPC). This chain's CDR3 is CASSPAPPGDTQYF. CDR3 sequence (DNA): TGTGCCAGCAGCCCTGCCCCCCCGGGAGATACGCAGTATTTT.